The sequence of this TCR beta chain was determined in a study of blood T cell repertoires in COVID-19 (dated by TCRdb to the early 2020s). Turning to the overall study: Samples from collaborators originated in the United States, Italy and Spain and spanned both the acute and convalescent phases of COVID-19. The prospective study material was composed of cDNA or gDNA derived from T cells, B-cell-depleted T cells, or PBMCs. The dataset comprised deeply sampled blood TCRbeta repertoires from subjects exposed to, actively infected with, or recovered from COVID-19. The repertoires were made available in a free public database intended to serve as a resource for research on the immune response to SARS-CoV-2. The samples were drawn from two sources: the first 160 participants of the ongoing ImmuneRACE study, and about 1,300 subjects contributed by 6 global collaborators. A de-identified subject ID, COVID-19 status, age in years and sex were almost always included in the sample metadata. Where HLA class I and class II types were available, the types were taken from metadata supplied by the sample provider, not from assay-based typing. Points the paper makes about the study in general: The quantity of clinical and demographic metadata differed by source and by participant and was supplied without curation.

For this clone: This receptor's antigen is unknown. Qualities for individual bases were not recorded, and no much larger clone is one base off.

TCRbeta CDR3 regions were amplified from genomic DNA using the immunoSEQ Assay, a bias-controlled multiplex PCR. The source study handled its data this way. Nucleated cell counts per sample were estimated from amplification of reference gene primers within the assay. Sequence reads were collapsed and filtered to measure the absolute abundance of every unique TCRbeta CDR3 rearrangement. For each sample, productive Simpson clonality was calculated by taking the square root of Simpson's diversity index across productive rearrangements. The clones in this table, taken by TCRdb from immuneACCESS, are in-frame only. Not every clone is retained; where verified, under half of the shortfall comes from an unresolved V gene, and the cause of the rest is unknown. Clonal size and the V and J genes are those of that table, whereas D and trimming came from the DNA. The sample has 160,000 or so clones on record, approximately 80% of them singletons. The top ten clonotypes cover 3% to 4% of the sample.

Enrolling through a virtual design, the prospective study's participants ranged in age from roughly 18 to 89 years and lived across 20 to 25 United States geographic areas. Cohort assignment in the prospective study relied on participant-reported clinical history from a screening survey and a study questionnaire. For ImmuneRACE Cohort 3, a participant was defined as recovered based on two consecutive negative NP/OP PCR tests, clearance by a healthcare professional, or resolution of symptoms. In the prospective study, whole blood, serum and a nasopharyngeal or oropharyngeal swab were collected from each participant by mobile phlebotomists. Additional blood draws and questionnaires over an approximately 2-month period could optionally be provided by prospective study participants. Before DNA extraction, prospective study blood samples were shipped either frozen or at room temperature. The CDR3 runs 16 amino acids, cysteine and phenylalanine included. CDR3 DNA only is kept here, 48 bases in frame from base 1.

This receptor was identified in a woman aged 55 to 70 who had recovered from COVID-19. Input material: PBMCs or T cells enriched from blood (not recorded which). In this chain, TRBV7-5 is recombined with TRBJ1-5; the table's D call, TRBD1, was not checked against the DNA. TRBV7-5 is flagged as a pseudogene. The CDR3 protein: CARSLGPGEINQPQHF. The DNA reads TGTGCCAGAAGCTTAGGCCCAGGCGAAATCAATCAGCCCCAGCATTTT.